This T cell receptor (beta chain) was sequenced during a study of CD8 T cells in ankylosing spondylitis. Overall study results and limits: Disease-linked clones displayed a CD8+ phenotype and appeared relatively rarely in peripheral blood.

About this clonotype itself: No antigen is known for it.

TCRdb called the 5' RACE reads again in MiXCR, with one record for every CDR3 protein. The repertoire holds 270,000 or so distinct CDR3 sequences, with about 20% as singletons. The germline V gene has CDR1 MNHEY and CDR2 SMNVEV (reference sequence). CDR3 length: 14 amino acids. The V end was cut by 7 bases, the J end by 6 bases, with 19 bases between. The receptor was derived from a male donor with ankylosing spondylitis or in good health (not recorded which). The chain couples TRBV27 to TRBJ2-7; no firm D call. Source material: blood, either unsorted or a sorted T cell fraction (not recorded which). CDR3 residues: CASTSLMSGSEQYF. CDR3 nucleotide sequence: TGTGCCAGCACCAGTCTAATGTCGGGTAGCGAGCAGTACTTC.